This TCR beta chain was retrieved from a study of T cell repertoires in cytomegalovirus infection. The CDR3 extends over 15 amino acids. After removal of 3 bases from V and 3 bases from J, the junction contained 5 bases not matched to a gene. Each CDR3 protein is one row after TCRdb ran MiXCR on the reads. The data contain roughly 600,000 distinct CDR3 sequences, approximately 25% of them singletons. This clonotype was recorded at least ten times. The sequence derives from a human donor in good health (CMV status not recorded). Some clones in this sample may be carry-over from other donors' samples. Sequences were obtained from CD8+ T cells from PBMCs. The chain is built from TRBV12-3 or TRBV12-4 and TRBJ2-3; TRBD2 aligns across 8 bases. The CDR3 is CASSFRSGATDTQYF. CDR3 coding DNA: TGTGCCAGCAGTTTTCGTAGCGGGGCAACAGATACGCAGTATTTT.